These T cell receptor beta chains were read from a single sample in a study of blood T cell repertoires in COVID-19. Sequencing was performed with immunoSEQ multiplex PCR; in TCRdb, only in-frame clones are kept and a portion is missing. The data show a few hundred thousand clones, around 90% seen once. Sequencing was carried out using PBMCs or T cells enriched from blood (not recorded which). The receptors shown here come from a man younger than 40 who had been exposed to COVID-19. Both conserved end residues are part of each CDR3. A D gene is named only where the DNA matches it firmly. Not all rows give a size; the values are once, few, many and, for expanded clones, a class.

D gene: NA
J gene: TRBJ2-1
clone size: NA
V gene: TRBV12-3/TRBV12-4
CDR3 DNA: TGTGCCAGCTCCCTGACTGCCAACAATGAGCAGTTCTTC
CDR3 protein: CASSLTANNEQFF

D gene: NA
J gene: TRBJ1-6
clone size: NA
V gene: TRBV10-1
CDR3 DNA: TGCGCCAGCACCCGGGATTTGGGGTCACCCCTCCACTTT
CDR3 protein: CASTRDLGSPLHF

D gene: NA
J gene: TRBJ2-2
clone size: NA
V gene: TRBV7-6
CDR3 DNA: TGTGCCAGCAGCCCCCTCAACACCGGGGAGCTGTTTTTT
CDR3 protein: CASSPLNTGELFF

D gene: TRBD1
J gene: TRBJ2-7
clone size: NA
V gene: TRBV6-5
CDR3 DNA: TGTGCCAGCAGTTACGGGGGGACCGGGACAGGCTACGAGCAGTACTTC
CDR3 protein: CASSYGGTGTGYEQYF

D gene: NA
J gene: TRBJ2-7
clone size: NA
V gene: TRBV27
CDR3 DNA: TGTGCCAGCAGTAACCTCGGGAAATTAAATGGGGAGCAGTACTTC
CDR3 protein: CASSNLGKLNGEQYF

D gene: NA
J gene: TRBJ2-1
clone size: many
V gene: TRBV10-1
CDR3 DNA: TGCGCCAGCAGTGAGTCTAGCGGCAATGAGCAGTTCTTC
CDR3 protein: CASSESSGNEQFF

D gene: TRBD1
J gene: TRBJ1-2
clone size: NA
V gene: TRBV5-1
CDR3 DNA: TGCGCCAGCAGCACTGCGGGACAGGGGGCAGGTGGCTACACCTTC
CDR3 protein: CASSTAGQGAGGYTF

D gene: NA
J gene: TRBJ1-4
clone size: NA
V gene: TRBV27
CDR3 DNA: TGTGCCAGCAGTTTGAGCGGGGTGGTTAATGAAAAACTGTTTTTT
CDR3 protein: CASSLSGVVNEKLFF

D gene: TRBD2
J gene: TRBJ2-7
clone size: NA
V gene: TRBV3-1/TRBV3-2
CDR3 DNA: TGTGCCAGCGGTCAAGCGGGGGGGCAGGCCGAGCAGTACTTC
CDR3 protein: CASGQAGGQAEQYF

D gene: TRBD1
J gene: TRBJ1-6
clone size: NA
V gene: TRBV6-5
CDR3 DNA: TGTGCCAGCAGTCGACAGGGAAGACACTATTCACCCCTCCACTTT
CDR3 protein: CASSRQGRHYSPLHF

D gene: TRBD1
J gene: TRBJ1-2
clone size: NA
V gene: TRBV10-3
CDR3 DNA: TGTGCCATGGGAGAGGGGGCTACCTATGGCTACACCTTC
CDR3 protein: CAMGEGATYGYTF

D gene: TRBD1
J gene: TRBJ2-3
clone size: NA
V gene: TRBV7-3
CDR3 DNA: TGTGCCAGCAGCTTCGGGGACAGGGGTGTAGGTACGCAGTATTTT
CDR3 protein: CASSFGDRGVGTQYF

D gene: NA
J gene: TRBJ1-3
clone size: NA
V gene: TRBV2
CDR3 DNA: TGTGCCAGCAGGCGGGCCGGAAACACCATATATTTT
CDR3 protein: CASRRAGNTIYF

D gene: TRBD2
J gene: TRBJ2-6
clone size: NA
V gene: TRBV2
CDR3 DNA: TGTGCCAGCAGTGGGTACAGCGGGGGCACTGGGGCCAACGTCCTGACTTTC
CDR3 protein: CASSGYSGGTGANVLTF

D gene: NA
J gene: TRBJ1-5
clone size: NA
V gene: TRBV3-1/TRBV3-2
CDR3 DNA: TGTGCCAGCAGTTCCCGACACACAGATCAGCCCCAGCATTTT
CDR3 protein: CASSSRHTDQPQHF

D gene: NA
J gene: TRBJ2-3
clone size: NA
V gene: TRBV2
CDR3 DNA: TGTGCCAGCAGTGGGCTCACAGATACGCAGTATTTT
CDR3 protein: CASSGLTDTQYF

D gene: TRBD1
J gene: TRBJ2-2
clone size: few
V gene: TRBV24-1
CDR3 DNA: TGTGCCACCAGAGACAGGGCAGCCGGGGAGCTGTTTTTT
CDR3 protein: CATRDRAAGELFF

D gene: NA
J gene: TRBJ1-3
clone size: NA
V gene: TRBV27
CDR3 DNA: TGTGCCAGCCGTCGTGCCGGTATTGGAAACACCATATATTTT
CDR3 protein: CASRRAGIGNTIYF

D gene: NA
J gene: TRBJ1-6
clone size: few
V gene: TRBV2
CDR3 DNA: TGTGCCAGCAGGTCAGGGGCGATGTATAGTTCACCCCTCCACTTT
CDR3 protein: CASRSGAMYSSPLHF

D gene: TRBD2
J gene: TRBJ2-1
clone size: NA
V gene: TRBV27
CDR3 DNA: TGTGCCAGCAGTCCTTTAGCGGGGGGGGTCTATGAGCAGTTCTTC
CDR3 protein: CASSPLAGGVYEQFF

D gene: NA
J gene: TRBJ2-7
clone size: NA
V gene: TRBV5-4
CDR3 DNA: TGTGCCAGCAGCTTGTACCAGTCCAACGAGCAGTACTTC
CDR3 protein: CASSLYQSNEQYF

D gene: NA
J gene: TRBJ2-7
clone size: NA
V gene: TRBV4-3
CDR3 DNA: TGCGCCAGCAGCCAAGATCGGAGGGTTGAGCAGTACTTC
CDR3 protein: CASSQDRRVEQYF